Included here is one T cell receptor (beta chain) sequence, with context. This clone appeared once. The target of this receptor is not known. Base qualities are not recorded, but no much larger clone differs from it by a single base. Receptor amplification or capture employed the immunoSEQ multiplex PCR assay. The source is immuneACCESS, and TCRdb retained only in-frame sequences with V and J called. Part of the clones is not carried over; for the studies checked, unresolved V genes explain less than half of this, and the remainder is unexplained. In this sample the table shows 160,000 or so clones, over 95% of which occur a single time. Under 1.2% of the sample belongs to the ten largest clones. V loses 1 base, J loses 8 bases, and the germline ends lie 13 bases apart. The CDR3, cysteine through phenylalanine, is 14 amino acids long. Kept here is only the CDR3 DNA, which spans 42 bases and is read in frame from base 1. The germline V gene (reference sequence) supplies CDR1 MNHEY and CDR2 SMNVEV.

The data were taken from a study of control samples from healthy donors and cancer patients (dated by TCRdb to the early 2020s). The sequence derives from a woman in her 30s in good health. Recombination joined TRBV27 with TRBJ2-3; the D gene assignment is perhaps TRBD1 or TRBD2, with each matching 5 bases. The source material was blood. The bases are TGTGCCAGCAGTTTATGGGACCCCACGGCTACGCAGTATTTT. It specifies CASSLWDPTATQYF.